This TCR beta chain is drawn from a study of beta chain features in type 1 diabetes. Researchers reported sorting CD4+ naive, central memory, regulatory and stem cell-like memory cells via CD45RO/CCR7/CD25/CD127/CD95/CD27. Every bit of the isolated RNA underwent reverse transcription, so sequencing read expressed TCRB transcripts. Sequenced by immunoSEQ multiplex PCR; TCRdb stores in-frame clones only, minus some. Here the sample spans about 280,000 clones, approximately 15% being singletons. About this clone itself: Its antigen is not identified.

Study-level findings and limits: Shortening that was moderate but significant affected the TCRB CDR3s of Type 1 diabetes patients in all four CD4+ subsets.

The CDR3 totals 16 residues. Germline lookup yields CDR1 MNHEY and CDR2 SMNVEV (reference sequence). V dropped 2 bases and J dropped 6 bases, with 19 bases sitting between them. The V and J genes are TRBV27 and TRBJ1-2; D not resolved. The sequenced sample was naive CD4+ T cells from blood. The receptor comes from a man aged 18 to 35 with type 1 diabetes. The CDR3 loop reads CASSLRGVFPAHGYTF. CDR3 nucleotide sequence: TGTGCCAGCAGTTTAAGAGGCGTGTTCCCGGCCCATGGCTACACCTTC.